One sample yielded the 28 T cell receptor beta chains listed below, sequenced in a study of cytomegalovirus exposure and HLA in healthy donors. PCR used 60 Vbeta primers and 13 Jbeta primers. Profiled with immunoSEQ multiplex PCR; TCRdb holds only in-frame clones, not every one. The sample carries roughly 93,000 clones, more than 70% recorded once. The sequencing input was PBMCs. The receptors were sampled from a man between 18 and 35 years old in good health and CMV-seropositive.

The chain joins TRBV6-1 to TRBJ1-2; possibly TRBD1 for D (6 bases). CDR3 length equals 14 residues. The germline gives CDR1 MNHNS, CDR2 SASEGT. The V and J ends lost 6 bases and 4 bases respectively, with 15 bases between them. The DNA for the CDR3 is TGTGCCAGCAGCGGACAGCTGGACTCCTATGGCTACACCTTC. Protein product: CASSGQLDSYGYTF.

V and J are TRBV7-2 and TRBJ1-5; no clear D. Trimming took 5 bases from V and 2 from J, leaving 7 bases between them. This CDR3 region has 13 residues. Germline V CDR1 and CDR2: SGHTA, FQGNSA. CDR3 loop: CASSRSGNQPQHF. The CDR3 bases are TGTGCCAGCAGCCGTTCCGGCAATCAGCCCCAGCATTTT.

This clone was detected a few times. This chain connects TRBV2 to TRBJ2-7; 7 bases fit TRBD1. This CDR3 comprises 13 residues. After removal of 7 bases from V and 4 bases from J, the junction contained 7 bases not matched to a gene. The germline CDR1 and CDR2 sequences are SNHLY and FYNNEI. The CDR3 DNA is TGTGCCAGCATTAGGGACAGAAATTACGAGCAGTACTTC. Its translation: CASIRDRNYEQYF.

The chain recombines TRBV29-1 with TRBJ1-1, with D tentatively TRBD1 (5 bases). Germline CDR1 and CDR2: SQVTM and ANQGSEA. V lost 6 bases and J 4 bases, leaving 9 bases between the germline ends. CDR3 length: 11 amino acids. The CDR3 spells CSVGVSTEAFF. In nucleotides, the CDR3 is TGCAGCGTAGGGGTGAGCACTGAAGCTTTCTTT.

The chain uses TRBV28 and TRBJ1-4; 10 bases are a match to TRBD1. The V and J ends lost 8 bases and 4 bases, in that order; junction bases with no gene match: 7. The CDR3 runs to 15 residues. The V gene's germline CDR1 is MDHEN and CDR2 SYDVKM. The CDR3 sequence: CASAKTGGINEKLFF. The DNA of the CDR3 is TGTGCCAGCGCTAAGACAGGGGGCATTAATGAAAAACTGTTTTTT.

The count of this clone is one. The chain recombines TRBV28 with TRBJ2-1; TRBD2 matches at 7 bases. J was trimmed by 7 bases and V by 3 bases; bases with no gene match: 9. The CDR3 extends over 15 amino acids. Germline CDR1 and CDR2: MDHEN and SYDVKM. The CDR3 protein is CASSLTILGGNEQFF. DNA of the CDR3: TGTGCCAGCAGTTTGACTATTCTGGGGGGGAATGAGCAGTTCTTC.

This rearrangement joins TRBV5-1 to TRBJ2-3; D gene ambiguous. V was trimmed by 4 bases and J by 1 base, leaving 10 bases between them. Germline lookup yields CDR1 SGHRS and CDR2 YFSETQ. The CDR3 is made up of 14 amino acids. The CDR3 region is CASSALGGTDTQYF. The CDR3 region has the DNA TGCGCCAGCAGCGCCTTAGGAGGCACAGATACGCAGTATTTT.

The chain carries TRBV6-1 and TRBJ2-4; TRBD1 might be the D (5 bases). V was shortened by 7 bases and J by 0 bases, with 10 bases between the two germline ends. Germline V gene data show CDR1 as MNHNS and CDR2 as SASEGT. The length of the CDR3 is 14 residues. The CDR3 region has the DNA TGTGCCAGCACCGTGACAGTAGCCAAAAACATTCAGTACTTC. As protein: CASTVTVAKNIQYF.

This clone has just a few counts. V usage is TRBV5-1 and J usage is TRBJ2-3; D remains unclear. The germline V and J ends were trimmed by 3 bases and 6 bases, with 11 bases remaining between them. The CDR3 has 13 amino acids. Germline assignment: CDR1 SGHRS and CDR2 YFSETQ. CDR3 protein: CASSSPGTDTQYF. The DNA of the CDR3 is TGCGCCAGCAGCTCCCCCGGTACGGATACGCAGTATTTT.

The chain is built from TRBV7-9 and TRBJ2-7; D possibly corresponds to TRBD1 (6 bases). V lost 5 bases and J lost 6, with 11 bases in between. Germline lookup yields CDR1 SEHNR and CDR2 FQNEAQ (reference sequence). The CDR3 sequence is 12 residues long. The chain's CDR3 is CASSTTGREQYF. The DNA of the CDR3 is TGTGCCAGCAGCACTACAGGGCGCGAGCAGTACTTC.

This rearrangement joins TRBV5-1 to TRBJ2-7; the match to TRBD1 covers 10 bases. Germline trimming cut 5 bases from V and 6 bases from J; bases unmatched to any gene: 11. The CDR3 is 15 amino acids. Germline CDR1 SGHRS, CDR2 YFSETQ. CDR3 sequence (DNA): TGCGCCAGCAGAACCGGGTCGACAGGGGGCTTCGAGCAGTACTTC. Translation gives CASRTGSTGGFEQYF.

The rearrangement uses TRBV7-2 and TRBJ2-3; 7 bases align to TRBD1. V was pared by 6 bases and J by 1 base, with 13 bases of the junction left unmatched. The CDR3 has 17 residues. CDR1 and CDR2 (germline): SGHTA, FQGNSA. The CDR3 protein is CASSPGQRTPRTDTQYF. The CDR3 DNA reads TGTGCCAGCAGTCCGGGACAGCGAACCCCCCGCACAGATACGCAGTATTTT.

The chain joins TRBV10-3 to TRBJ2-2; TRBD1 is a possible D gene (6 bases). CDR1 ENHRY and CDR2 SYGVKD come from the germline V gene. V was clipped by 10 bases and J by 0 bases, with 12 bases between them. The CDR3 sequence is 14 residues long. This chain's CDR3 is CATRQGTNTGELFF. CDR3 DNA: TGTGCCACGCGGCAGGGGACGAACACCGGGGAGCTGTTTTTT.

As regards this clone: Other DNA sequences from this sample encode an identical CDR3 as well. CDR3 region: CASSERGRGAFF. CDR3 in DNA: TGTGCCAGCAGTGAAAGGGGGCGTGGGGCTTTCTTT. This sequence joins TRBV2 and TRBJ1-1, with 7 bases fitting TRBD1. CDR3 length: 12 residues. V lost 2 bases to trimming and J lost 11 bases; unmatched junction nucleotides: 5. The V gene's germline CDR1 is SNHLY and CDR2 FYNNEI.

The chain couples TRBV5-4 to TRBJ1-2; 10 bases are a match to TRBD1. J lost 8 bases, V lost 1 base, and 8 bases had no gene match. Germline V CDR1 and CDR2: SGHNT, YYREEE (reference sequence). The CDR3 is 15 residues long. The CDR3 region has the DNA TGTGCCAGCAGCTTGAGTATGGGACAGGGGTACGGCTACACCTTC. It yields the protein CASSLSMGQGYGYTF.

This clone was counted a single time. The chain joins TRBV30 to TRBJ2-1, with 11 bases identical to TRBD2. The CDR3 is 15 amino acids. V was clipped by 1 base and J by 4 bases; unmatched bases: 3. The germline gives CDR1 GTSNPN, CDR2 SVGIG (reference sequence). CDR3 DNA sequence: TGTGCCTGGAGTGCACTAGCGGGGGATTACAATGAGCAGTTCTTC. Its protein is CAWSALAGDYNEQFF. The full variable domain, in which reference TRBV30 and TRBJ2-1 provide the parts outside the CDR3, is SQTIHQWPATLVQPVGSPLSLECTVEGTSNPNLYWYRQAAGRGLQLLFYSVGIGQISSEVPQNLSASRPQDRQFILSSKKLLLSDSGFYLCAWSALAGDYNEQFFGPGTRLTVL.

The V and J genes are TRBV6-1 and TRBJ2-3; the D gene is possibly TRBD2 (7 bases). The CDR3 length is 16 residues. V lost 1 base and J lost 2, with 13 bases in between. Germline CDR1 reads MNHNS; CDR2 reads SASEGT. The CDR3 DNA is TGTGCCAGCAGTGAAGAGTGGCGGGGGCACACAGATACGCAGTATTTT. Translation gives CASSEEWRGHTDTQYF.

This chain joins TRBV7-9 and TRBJ1-6; D is unresolved. The CDR3 is 13 residues long. Germline V gene data show CDR1 as SEHNR and CDR2 as FQNEAQ (reference sequence). The V gene lost 2 bases and the J gene lost 6 bases, with 5 bases spanning the gap. Here the CDR3 reads CASSLSLNSPLHF. In nucleotides, the CDR3 is TGTGCCAGCAGCTTATCCCTTAATTCACCCCTCCACTTT.

V gene TRBV5-1 combines with J gene TRBJ2-1; D perhaps matches TRBD1 (6 bases). The CDR3 has 15 residues. Trimming took off 0 bases at V and 2 bases at J, with 9 bases between the two ends. Germline V gives CDR1 SGHRS, CDR2 YFSETQ. CDR3 residues: CASSLEGEPYNEQFF. In nucleotides, the CDR3 is TGCGCCAGCAGCTTGGAGGGGGAACCCTACAATGAGCAGTTCTTC.

Only one count was recorded for this clone. The chain uses TRBV6-4 and TRBJ2-1, with TRBD2 matching over 14 bases. The CDR3 sequence is 14 residues long. Germline V gene data show CDR1 as MRHNA and CDR2 as SNTAGT. V gave up 8 bases and J gave up 6 bases; unmatched junction bases: 3. DNA of the CDR3: TGTGCCAGCGCGACTAGCGGGGGGGCCAATGAGCAGTTCTTC. This gives the protein CASATSGGANEQFF.

In its sample, this clone was seen once. The rearrangement uses TRBV4-1 and TRBJ1-4; D is unresolved. Germline CDR1 is MGHRA and CDR2 is YSYEKL. The germline V and J ends were trimmed by 0 bases and 5 bases, with 19 bases remaining between them. This CDR3 has 18 residues. The DNA for the CDR3 is TGCGCCAGCAGCCAAGAATGGACTGGCGTGGCAAGAAATGAAAAACTGTTTTTT. It codes for CASSQEWTGVARNEKLFF.

This clone was counted once. The chain has TRBV7-8 and TRBJ2-7, with a weak D call TRBD2 (6 bases). The germline CDR1 and CDR2 sequences are SGHVS and FQNEAQ. The length of the CDR3 is 16 residues. Trimming took 7 bases from V and 0 from J, leaving 19 bases between them. In DNA form, the CDR3 reads TGTGCCAGCATCTCGGGACTTCACTTCAGCTCCTACGAGCAGTACTTC. Residues: CASISGLHFSSYEQYF.

This clone was seen a handful of times. The chain recombines TRBV6-5 with TRBJ2-7, with D perhaps matching TRBD2 (5 bases). This CDR3 comprises 16 residues. Germline CDR1 MNHEY, CDR2 SVGAGI. With 0 bases removed from V and 2 bases from J, the gap between germline ends came to 14 bases. The CDR3 DNA follows: TGTGCCAGCAGTTACTCTCGGCCCGGGGTCACCTACGAGCAGTACTTC. Its translation: CASSYSRPGVTYEQYF.

This chain uses TRBV5-4 with TRBJ2-3; 7 bases align to TRBD1. V shed 3 bases, J shed 8 bases, and the junction held 3 bases outside the gene matches. The germline CDR1 and CDR2 sequences are SGHNT and YYREEE (reference sequence). This CDR3 spans 12 amino acids. In DNA, the CDR3 is TGTGCCAGCAGCTCTGGACAGGTTACGCAGTATTTT. Amino acid sequence: CASSSGQVTQYF.

This chain links TRBV5-6 with TRBJ2-2, with 7 bases that match TRBD2. Per germline, CDR1 SGHDT and CDR2 YYEEEE. V dropped 0 bases and J dropped 4; count of bases not matched to a gene: 6. The CDR3 is 16 residues long. The CDR3 DNA is TGTGCCAGCAGCTTGGCAGGACTAGGGGCCACCGGGGAGCTGTTTTTT. Residues: CASSLAGLGATGELFF.

This chain joins TRBV4-1 and TRBJ1-2; tentatively, D is TRBD1 (6 bases). There are 16 residues in the CDR3. Germline V gene lookup returns CDR1 MGHRA and CDR2 YSYEKL. Deletions cut 4 bases from V and 5 bases from J, with 20 bases between. This CDR3 reads CASSLPGATAPYGYTF. The CDR3 DNA reads TGCGCCAGCAGCCTCCCAGGGGCCACCGCTCCTTATGGCTACACCTTC.

This chain connects TRBV6-1 to TRBJ1-1, with a tentative D call TRBD1 (6 bases). V was cut by 8 bases and J by 5 bases, with 12 bases left in between. Germline lookup yields CDR1 MNHNS and CDR2 SASEGT. This CDR3 comprises 12 residues. The CDR3 DNA reads as TGTGCCAGCGGTGGCGACAGGACTGAAGCTTTCTTT. It is translated as CASGGDRTEAFF.

V usage is TRBV5-1 and J usage is TRBJ2-3, with 8 bases aligning to TRBD1. Germline CDR1 and CDR2: SGHRS and YFSETQ. The ends lost 6 bases at V and 5 bases at J; junction bases unmatched: 14. This CDR3 region has 16 residues. The CDR3 sequence: CASTLGAGGAVDTQYF. CDR3 DNA: TGCGCCAGCACCCTAGGGGCAGGGGGCGCCGTAGATACGCAGTATTTT.